The rows below give T cell receptor beta chains drawn from one sample of a study of graft-versus-host responses after intestinal transplantation. Sequencing used immunoSEQ multiplex PCR; TCRdb keeps in-frame clones, though not all of them. The sample records 35,000 to 50,000 clones, about 95% being singletons. No antigen is known for these receptors. This specimen was unstimulated CD8+ T cells sorted from spleen or lymph node cells, taken before transplant. The receptor source for this set is a human donor who was the organ donor for an intestinal transplant. The CDR3 runs from the conserved cysteine through the conserved F or W. D genes are given only for firm matches. Some rows have no size entry. The others give once, few or many, or a class for an expanded clone.

V gene,J gene,clone size,D gene,CDR3 DNA,CDR3 protein
TRBV7-2,TRBJ2-2,once,TRBD1,TGTGCCAGCAGCCTAGGGGGGACAGGTCTGGACACCGGGGAGCTGTTTTTT,CASSLGGTGLDTGELFF
TRBV7-6,TRBJ1-2,.,.,TGTGCCAGCAGCTCAGACGGGGATGGCTACACCTTC,CASSSDGDGYTF
TRBV4-3,TRBJ2-5,.,TRBD1,TGCGCCAGCAGCCAAGATTCGACAGGGAAGACCCAGTACTTC,CASSQDSTGKTQYF
TRBV11-1,TRBJ2-7,.,TRBD2,TGTGCCAGCAGCTTTACTAGCGGGGTCCCCATCCACGAGCAGTACTTC,CASSFTSGVPIHEQYF
TRBV5-4,TRBJ2-7,.,.,TGTGCCAGCAGCCCAGGACGAGAACGAGACGAGCAGTACTTC,CASSPGRERDEQYF
TRBV7-8,TRBJ2-1,.,.,TGTGCCAGCACCCCTTGGCCTCACTACAATGAGCAGTTCTTC,CASTPWPHYNEQFF
TRBV4-1,TRBJ1-5,.,TRBD1,TGCGCCAGCAGCCAAGCCGGGACAGGGGCCGATCAGCCCCAGCATTTT,CASSQAGTGADQPQHF
TRBV4-3,TRBJ2-7,.,.,TGCGCCAGCAGCCAAGAATTCCGGGACGGGACCTACGAGCAGTACTTC,CASSQEFRDGTYEQYF
TRBV19,TRBJ1-1,.,TRBD1,TGTGCCAGTAGTTCCTCAACAGGGGGTTGGACTGAAGCTTTCTTT,CASSSSTGGWTEAFF
TRBV4-2,TRBJ1-1,few,.,TGTGCCAGCAGCACCCGACCCGCCACAAACACTGAAGCTTTCTTT,CASSTRPATNTEAFF
TRBV30,TRBJ1-2,.,TRBD1,TGTGCCTGGAGGGAAACGACAGGGGGCACCACCAACTATGGCTACACCTTC,CAWRETTGGTTNYGYTF
TRBV19,TRBJ1-5,.,.,TGTGCCAGCCAAACTAAGGACGATCAGCCCCAGCATTTT,CASQTKDDQPQHF
TRBV28,TRBJ2-7,once,.,TGTGCCAGCAGTTTCTCTATGGACGCGGGAACCTACGAGCAGTACTTC,CASSFSMDAGTYEQYF
TRBV4-3,TRBJ2-7,.,TRBD1,TGCGCCAGCAGCCTAGGGGGCGGTTCCTACGAGCAGTACTTC,CASSLGGGSYEQYF
TRBV6-5,TRBJ2-1,.,.,TGTGCCAGCAGCCCCGGTGGACTGTTACTAAATGAGCAGTTCTTC,CASSPGGLLLNEQFF
TRBV4-1,TRBJ2-7,.,.,TGCGCCAGCAGCCAAACCGACAGGCTTTGGTACGAGCAGTACTTC,CASSQTDRLWYEQYF
TRBV4-3,TRBJ1-3,.,TRBD1,TGCGCCAGCAGCCAACATCTGGGGCAGGGGGCTATCTCTGGAAACACCATATATTTT,CASSQHLGQGAISGNTIYF
TRBV7-8,TRBJ2-1,.,.,TGTGCCAGCAGCTTAGTAAGGACAAGAGGTAATGAGCAGTTCTTC,CASSLVRTRGNEQFF
TRBV28,TRBJ2-2,.,TRBD1,TGTGCCAGCAGTTTCTTTCCGGACAGGCACAGGTGGACCGGGGAGCTGTTTTTT,CASSFFPDRHRWTGELFF
TRBV27,TRBJ2-3,.,.,TGTGCCAGCAGTTTCGAGGGGTTTGAAGATACGCAGTATTTT,CASSFEGFEDTQYF
TRBV10-2,TRBJ2-4,.,.,TGCGCCACAGCCGCGTCGAGGGGCCCTAAAAACATTCAGTACTTC,CATAASRGPKNIQYF
TRBV11-2,TRBJ2-3,.,.,TGTGCCAGCAGCTTAGTTCTCGGCTCCGATACGCAGTATTTT,CASSLVLGSDTQYF
TRBV4-1,TRBJ1-1,once,.,TGCGCCAGCAGCCAAGAGGACATTGAAGCTTTCTTT,CASSQEDIEAFF
TRBV6-5,TRBJ2-1,.,.,TGTGCCAGCAGCCGGGGACAAATAGAGCAGTTCTTC,CASSRGQIEQFF
TRBV30,TRBJ2-7,.,.,TGTGCCTGGGGATCTCGACAGCCTCTAGCCCTCGAGCAGTACTTC,CAWGSRQPLALEQYF
TRBV4-3,TRBJ1-1,.,.,TGCGCCAGCAGCCACCTGTCAGGGGCATGGGCTGAAGCTTTCTTT,CASSHLSGAWAEAFF
TRBV5-4,TRBJ1-6,.,TRBD1,TGTGCCAGCAGCTTCCCCCCCCGGGACAGAAATTCACCCCTCCACTTT,CASSFPPRDRNSPLHF
TRBV29-1,TRBJ2-7,.,.,TGCAGCGTTGAAGACCCGTCCGATACCTACGAGCAGTACTTC,CSVEDPSDTYEQYF
TRBV15,TRBJ1-2,.,.,TGTGCCACCAGCAGAGACCAGGGGCCTAACTATGGCTACACCTTC,CATSRDQGPNYGYTF
TRBV6-1,TRBJ2-5,.,.,TGTGCCAGCAGAACCCCCGGCCAAGAGACCCAGTACTTC,CASRTPGQETQYF
TRBV2,TRBJ2-7,.,TRBD1,TGTGCCAGCGGCAGTGACAGGGGGTTCGGTCTCTACGAGCAGTACTTC,CASGSDRGFGLYEQYF
TRBV5-8,TRBJ2-5,once,TRBD1,TGTGCCAGCAGCCACGGGACAGGGGCGTACGAGACCCAGTACTTC,CASSHGTGAYETQYF
TRBV9,TRBJ2-1,.,TRBD2,TGTGCCAGCAGCGGGGGGGGAACGTACAATGAGCAGTTCTTC,CASSGGGTYNEQFF
TRBV5-8,TRBJ2-1,.,.,TGTGCCAGCAGCTTGGAGGTCTGGGCAGAATCCTACAATGAGCAGTTCTTC,CASSLEVWAESYNEQFF